A selection of T cell receptor beta chains follows, all from one sample in a study of T cell responses to AZD1222 COVID-19 vaccine. This table comes from immunoSEQ multiplex PCR, and its TCRdb copy is limited to in-frame clones, with some not included. The sample consists of tens of thousands of clones, 88% of them appearing once. Material: peripheral blood, obtained 28 days after the second AZD1222 dose. These receptors all come from an adult who received the AZD1222 COVID-19 vaccine. CDR3s include the opening cysteine and the closing phenylalanine or tryptophan. The D gene is left open where the match is weak.

J gene	D gene	V gene	CDR3 DNA	CDR3 protein
TRBJ1-1	.	TRBV5-4	TGTGCCAGCAGCTTGGGGACGAACACTGAAGCTTTCTTT	CASSLGTNTEAFF
TRBJ1-4	.	TRBV30	TGTGCCTGGACCCCTCGGGACGAGTATGGAAAACTGTTTTTT	CAWTPRDEYGKLFF
TRBJ2-3	.	TRBV6-4	TGTGCCAGCAGCAGCGGGAGCACAGATACGCAGTATTTT	CASSSGSTDTQYF
TRBJ1-3	.	TRBV5-6	TGTGCCAGCAGCTTCGAAAGGGGTAACACCATATATTTT	CASSFERGNTIYF
TRBJ2-7	.	TRBV10-3	TGTGCCATCAATAGGGACCTGAGCTCCTACGAGCAGTACTTC	CAINRDLSSYEQYF
TRBJ2-5	.	TRBV28	TGTGCCAGCTTGCAGGGGCGGGAGCAAGAGACCCAGTACTTC	CASLQGREQETQYF
TRBJ1-2	TRBD1	TRBV4-2	TGTGCCAGCAGTTCCGGGACAGGGTCCTACTATGGCTACACCTTC	CASSSGTGSYYGYTF
TRBJ2-2	.	TRBV3-1/TRBV3-2	TGTGCCAGCAGCCAACTAAGGACAGCGCGCGGGGAGCTGTTTTTT	CASSQLRTARGELFF
TRBJ1-5	TRBD1	TRBV19	TGTGCCAGTAGTATAGGGGGGGCAGGGGGAAATCAGCCCCAGCATTTT	CASSIGGAGGNQPQHF
TRBJ2-5	.	TRBV5-6	TGTGCCAGCAGCTCAGAAAGGAGGGAGACCCAGTACTTC	CASSSERRETQYF
TRBJ2-7	.	TRBV30	TGTGCCTGGAGTGTCTCCCCCGGATCCTACGAGCAGTACTTC	CAWSVSPGSYEQYF
TRBJ1-5	TRBD1	TRBV27	TGTGCCAGCAGTCCCCAGGACAGGGGCCCGGGGAATCAGCCCCAGCATTTT	CASSPQDRGPGNQPQHF
TRBJ2-5	.	TRBV29-1	TGCAGCGTCAGACAGGAGAAAGAGACCCAGTACTTC	CSVRQEKETQYF
TRBJ1-1	.	TRBV28	TGTGCCAGCATCAACGTTGGGCTGGAAGTCAACACTGAAGCTTTCTTT	CASINVGLEVNTEAFF
TRBJ2-5	TRBD2	TRBV4-2	TGTGCCAGCAGCCAAGGGATTGTAGCGGGGGCACGTCCAGAGACCCAGTACTTC	CASSQGIVAGARPETQYF
TRBJ1-1	.	TRBV5-4	TGTGCCAGCAGCTTGGATGGCCGGGGCACTGAAGCTTTCTTT	CASSLDGRGTEAFF
TRBJ1-2	.	TRBV28	TGTGCCAGCAGTTTCAACAGGGAGGTTGGCTACACCTTC	CASSFNREVGYTF
TRBJ2-1	.	TRBV4-1	TGCGCCAGCAGCCGGGTTGACCTCGGATTTTCCTCCTACAATGAGCAGTTCTTC	CASSRVDLGFSSYNEQFF